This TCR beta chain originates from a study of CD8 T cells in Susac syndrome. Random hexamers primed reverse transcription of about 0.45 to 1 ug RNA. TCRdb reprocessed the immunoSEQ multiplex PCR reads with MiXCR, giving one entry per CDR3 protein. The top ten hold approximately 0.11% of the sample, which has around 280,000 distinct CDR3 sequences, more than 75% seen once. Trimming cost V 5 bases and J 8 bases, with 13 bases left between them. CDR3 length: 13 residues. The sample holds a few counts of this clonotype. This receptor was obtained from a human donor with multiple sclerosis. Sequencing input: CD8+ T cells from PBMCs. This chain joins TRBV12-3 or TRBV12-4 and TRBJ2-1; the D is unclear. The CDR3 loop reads CASSRVAIDEQFF. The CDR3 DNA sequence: TGTGCCAGCAGTCGAGTCGCCATCGATGAGCAGTTCTTC.